These 3 T cell receptor beta chains share one sample of origin, sequenced in a study of blood T cell repertoires in COVID-19. Some clones are missing from TCRdb's copy, which holds only in-frame ones; the method was immunoSEQ multiplex PCR. The sample has about 140,000 clones; 88% are singletons. Sequenced: peripheral blood. Receptors were obtained from a man in his 60s with active or convalescent COVID-19.

This chain connects TRBV7-9 to TRBJ2-7; D possibly corresponds to TRBD1 (6 bases). Germline loops: CDR1 SEHNR, CDR2 FQNEAQ (reference sequence). With 5 bases removed from V and 2 bases from J, the gap between germline ends came to 13 bases. The length of the CDR3 is 14 residues. The CDR3 region is CASSPTGQPYEQYF. The CDR3 DNA is TGTGCCAGCAGCCCCACCGGACAGCCCTACGAGCAGTACTTC.

The chain couples TRBV7-8 to TRBJ2-6, with a possible D match to TRBD1 (5 bases). V shed 3 bases and J shed 0 bases, with 6 bases lying between them. The CDR3 consists of 15 residues. Per the germline V gene, CDR1 is SGHVS and CDR2 is FQNEAQ. The CDR3, as DNA: TGTGCCAGCAGCTTGGACATCTCTGGGGCCAACGTCCTGACTTTC. Its translation is CASSLDISGANVLTF.

This clone is a singleton in its sample. The genes are TRBV27 and TRBJ2-3; possibly TRBD2 for D (5 bases). The germline V gene has CDR1 MNHEY and CDR2 SMNVEV (reference sequence). Trimming removed 3 bases from V and 6 bases from J, with 10 bases in between. CDR3 length: 13 residues. CDR3 residues: CASSLREWDTQYF. The CDR3 DNA sequence: TGTGCCAGCAGTTTGAGGGAGTGGGATACGCAGTATTTT.